Following are 7 T cell receptor beta chains from one sample sequenced in a study of shared clonotypes between healthy human individuals. Generated by immunoSEQ multiplex PCR, the TCRdb table keeps only in-frame clones and is missing some. Altogether about 2 million clones are present, roughly 96% being singletons, with the ten largest covering 0.13%. Sample: naive CD4+ T cells sorted from blood. This sample's subset: CD45RA+ positively selected. The receptors here all came from a man between 18 and 35 years old in good health.

The chain recombines TRBV7-2 with TRBJ2-3; no definite D call. Germline loops: CDR1 SGHTA, CDR2 FQGNSA. The CDR3 is 17 residues long. V was cut by 1 base and J by 0 bases, with 14 bases left in between. CDR3 in DNA: TGTGCCAGCAGCTTAGAGGCGTACCCTACTAGCACAGATACGCAGTATTTT. This translates into CASSLEAYPTSTDTQYF.

The chain couples TRBV5-4 to TRBJ2-5; TRBD2 might be the D (6 bases). The CDR3 consists of 15 residues. In germline, CDR1 is SGHNT, CDR2 YYREEE (reference sequence). The ends were cut back, 0 bases at V and 3 bases at J, with 12 bases in the middle. CDR3 in amino acids: CASSLDLGGKETQYF. The DNA of the CDR3 is TGTGCCAGCAGCTTGGACCTTGGCGGGAAAGAGACCCAGTACTTC.

This chain links TRBV19 with TRBJ2-1; TRBD2 is a possible D gene (6 bases). This CDR3 contains 14 residues. Trimming pared 5 bases from V and 0 bases from J, leaving 8 bases between. Germline V lookup: CDR1 LNHDA, CDR2 SQIVND (reference sequence). The CDR3 DNA reads TGTGCCAGTAGTGGCGGGAACTCCTACAATGAGCAGTTCTTC. Encoded protein: CASSGGNSYNEQFF.

The V and J genes are TRBV18 and TRBJ2-3, with a weak D call TRBD1 (7 bases). The CDR3 runs 17 residues. The V end was cut by 3 bases, the J end by 6 bases, with 22 bases between. Germline lookup yields CDR1 KGHSH and CDR2 LQKENI. CDR3 bases: TGTGCCAGCTCACCTGGACAGGCGTCCGGGGGTTGGGATACGCAGTATTTT. Protein: CASSPGQASGGWDTQYF. The full variable domain, rest sourced from reference TRBV18 and TRBJ2-3, is NAGVMQNPRHLVRRRGQEARLRCSPMKGHSHVYWYRQLPEEGLKFMVYLQKENIIDESGMPKERFSAEFPKEGPSILRIQQVVRGDSAAYFCASSPGQASGGWDTQYFGPGTRLTVL.

Of note for this clone: Other DNA sequences of this sample code for an identical CDR3. V usage is TRBV7-2 and J usage is TRBJ2-7; 16 bases are a match to TRBD2. The length of the CDR3 is 15 residues. V lost 6 bases to trimming and J lost 2 bases; unmatched junction nucleotides: 1. Germline V CDR1 and CDR2: SGHTA, FQGNSA. In DNA form, the CDR3 reads TGTGCCAGCAGGGGACTAGCGGGAGGGCCCTACGAGCAGTACTTC. Translated, it gives CASRGLAGGPYEQYF.

A remark on this clone: The sample has other DNA sequences that encode this CDR3 too. The chain recombines TRBV5-4 with TRBJ2-5; 7 nucleotides line up with TRBD1. The CDR3 has 15 amino acids. Unmatched junction bases numbered 4, after V lost 1 base and J lost 1 base. Germline V lookup: CDR1 SGHNT, CDR2 YYREEE (reference sequence). The DNA of the CDR3 is TGTGCCAGCAGCTTGCCCGCAGGGGGCCAAGAGACCCAGTACTTC. Residues: CASSLPAGGQETQYF.

This sequence joins TRBV10-3 and TRBJ2-7; 8 bases agree with TRBD2. Germline values: CDR1 ENHRY, CDR2 SYGVKD. This CDR3 contains 16 residues. Losses at the gene ends were 2 bases for V and 3 bases for J; bases not matched to a gene: 9. In nucleotides, the CDR3 is TGTGCCATCAGTGAGCCCTTTACTAGCGGACACTACGAGCAGTACTTC. Protein product: CAISEPFTSGHYEQYF.